What follows are 28 T cell receptor beta chains derived from one specimen sequenced in a study of OX40 agonist ivuxolimab in advanced cancers. Sequencing used immunoSEQ multiplex PCR; TCRdb keeps in-frame clones, though not all of them. The sample includes around 66,000 clones, approximately 81% seen only once; the top ten take roughly 3.9%. This specimen consisted of CD4+ or CD8+ T cells sorted from blood, obtained in a trial of the OX40 agonist ivuxolimab. Receptors originate from an adult with an advanced solid tumor such as melanoma, head and neck, liver or kidney cancer.

CDR3 sequence reads: CSAGQGSGNTIYF. Written as DNA, the CDR3 is TGCAGCGCTGGACAGGGCTCTGGAAACACCATATATTTT. The chain carries TRBV29-1 and TRBJ1-3; 8 nucleotides match TRBD1. The CDR3 extends over 13 amino acids. Trimming removed 7 bases from V and 0 bases from J; junction bases left unmatched: 2. Germline lookup yields CDR1 SQVTM and CDR2 ANQGSEA.

This chain links TRBV5-4 with TRBJ2-7, with D perhaps given as TRBD1 or TRBD2 (5 bases each). CDR1 is SGHNT and CDR2 is YYREEE in the germline V gene (reference sequence). The CDR3 loop spans 13 amino acids. V shed 0 bases and J shed 6 bases, with 10 bases lying between them. The CDR3 bases are TGTGCCAGCAGCTTGGGCCGGGACCCCGAGCAGTACTTC. This gives the protein CASSLGRDPEQYF.

The V gene is TRBV11-2, the J gene TRBJ1-2; D possibly corresponds to TRBD1 (6 bases). The CDR3 has 13 residues. V lost 2 bases and J lost 4, with 8 bases in between. CDR1 SGHAT and CDR2 FQNNGV come from the germline V gene. CDR3 protein: CASSLWTVYGYTF. CDR3 coding DNA: TGTGCCAGCAGCTTATGGACAGTCTATGGCTACACCTTC. The variable domain in full, completed from reference TRBV11-2 and TRBJ1-2, reads EAGVAQSPRYKIIEKRQSVAFWCNPISGHATLYWYQQILGQGPKLLIQFQNNGVVDDSQLPKDRFSAERLKGVDSTLKIQPAKLEDSAVYLCASSLWTVYGYTFGSGTRLTVV.

The gene calls are TRBV28 and TRBJ1-2, with D possibly matching TRBD1 (5 bases). V lost 7 bases, J lost 4 bases, and 7 bases lay in between. Per the germline V gene, CDR1 is MDHEN and CDR2 is SYDVKM. The CDR3 loop spans 11 amino acids. The CDR3 nucleotides are TGTGCCAGCAACACAGGCTATGGCTACACCTTC. Amino acids: CASNTGYGYTF.

The rearrangement uses TRBV12-2 and TRBJ2-3; the DNA was not compared with TRBD1, the D call given in the table. TRBV12-2 is designated a pseudogene. This CDR3 is built from 15 residues. The CDR3 sequence: CASRPKGARADTQYF. Here the CDR3 DNA reads TGTGCAAGTCGCCCCAAGGGGGCGAGGGCAGATACGCAGTATTTT.

V gene TRBV5-3 combines with J gene TRBJ1-3; the D is unclear. TRBV5-3 is an open reading frame whose function is uncertain. V was shortened by 2 bases and J by 0 bases, with 12 bases between the two germline ends. This CDR3 has 16 amino acids. The CDR3 DNA follows: TGTGCCAGAAGCTTTAGTTTAGAAAACTCTGGAAACACCATATATTTT. Residues: CARSFSLENSGNTIYF.

V and J are TRBV7-2 and TRBJ1-2; D gene unclear. The V gene's germline CDR1 is SGHTA and CDR2 FQGNSA. V gave up 5 bases and J gave up 7 bases, with 14 bases separating them. This CDR3 has 13 amino acids. CDR3 coding DNA: TGTGCCAGCAGCAGAAACAATAACGGTGGCTACACCTTC. Residues: CASSRNNNGGYTF.

The V and J genes are TRBV9 and TRBJ2-3, with D possibly TRBD2 on 5 matching bases. CDR1 and CDR2 (germline): SGDLS, YYNGEE. The V gene lost 4 bases and the J gene lost 5 bases, with 11 bases spanning the gap. The CDR3 spans 13 residues. CDR3 residues: CASSPGEGDTQYF. CDR3 in DNA: TGTGCCAGCAGCCCCGGTGAGGGAGATACGCAGTATTTT.

This clone was seen just once. The chain couples TRBV19 to TRBJ2-3, with 13 bases lining up with TRBD2. V was pared by 6 bases and J by 2 bases, with 5 bases of the junction left unmatched. This CDR3 contains 16 residues. CDR1 and CDR2 (germline): LNHDA, SQIVND (reference sequence). In DNA form, the CDR3 reads TGTGCCAGTAGCCCGGGACTAGCGGGGACCACAGATACGCAGTATTTT. Its translation is CASSPGLAGTTDTQYF.

The chain combines TRBV5-1 with TRBJ2-6; the D call may be TRBD1 or TRBD2 (5 bases each). Trimming removed 4 bases from V and 4 bases from J, with 15 bases in between. Per germline, CDR1 SGHRS and CDR2 YFSETQ. This CDR3 region has 16 residues. The CDR3 DNA reads TGCGCCAGCAGCCAGGGAGAGGGGAGAGGGGCCAACGTCCTGACTTTC. This translates into CASSQGEGRGANVLTF. The whole variable domain, remainder taken from reference TRBV5-1 and TRBJ2-6, is KAGVTQTPRYLIKTRGQQVTLSCSPISGHRSVSWYQQTPGQGLQFLFEYFSETQRNKGNFPGRFSGRQFSNSRSEMNVSTLELGDSALYLCASSQGEGRGANVLTFGAGSRLTVL.

The rearrangement joins TRBV28 to TRBJ2-7; D not resolved. V shed 7 bases and J shed 3 bases, with 16 bases lying between them. There are 14 residues in the CDR3. CDR1 is MDHEN and CDR2 is SYDVKM in the germline V gene. The CDR3 sequence is CASTPPGVRYEQYF. The CDR3 bases are TGTGCCAGCACCCCCCCTGGGGTGCGCTACGAGCAGTACTTC.

Here the CDR3 reads CASSLVRPTTDTQYF. Here the CDR3 DNA reads TGTGCCAGCAGCTTAGTTCGACCGACGACAGATACGCAGTATTTT. The chain carries TRBV7-2 and TRBJ2-3; D gene unclear. Trimming took off 1 base at V and 3 bases at J, with 11 bases between the two ends. CDR1 is SGHTA and CDR2 is FQGNSA in the germline V gene. The CDR3 length is 15 residues.

The chain links TRBV7-7 to TRBJ2-2, with 12 bases fitting TRBD2. Trimming cost V 4 bases and J 3 bases; bases outside gene matches: 3. The CDR3 runs to 16 residues. CDR1 is SSHAT and CDR2 is FNYEAQ in the germline V gene (reference sequence). CDR3 loop: CASSYRLAGDTGELFF. The CDR3 region has the DNA TGTGCCAGCAGCTATAGACTAGCGGGGGACACCGGGGAGCTGTTTTTT.

The gene calls are TRBV7-9 and TRBJ2-5; TRBD2 matches at 12 bases. This CDR3 region has 16 residues. Trimming cost V 4 bases and J 5 bases; bases outside gene matches: 8. From germline, CDR1 is SEHNR and CDR2 FQNEAQ (reference sequence). The CDR3: CASSSFSTSGSETQYF. The CDR3 DNA reads TGTGCCAGCAGCTCCTTTTCGACTAGCGGGAGTGAGACCCAGTACTTC.

This clone is a singleton in its sample. The J gene is TRBJ2-5, the V gene TRBV2; TRBD2 matches 10 bases. The J segment lost 5 bases and the V segment lost 7 bases, leaving 16 bases of the junction unmatched. The CDR3 is 17 residues long. Germline assignment: CDR1 SNHLY and CDR2 FYNNEI. The CDR3 nucleotides read TGTGCCAGCACAGGGCGGCTAGCGGGGGCGCACCGGGAGACCCAGTACTTC. Translated, it gives CASTGRLAGAHRETQYF.

The chain couples TRBV18 to TRBJ2-7; 7 nucleotides match TRBD2. The CDR3 has 15 residues. Losses at the gene ends were 6 bases for V and 0 bases for J; bases not matched to a gene: 8. The V gene's germline CDR1 is KGHSH and CDR2 LQKENI. The CDR3, as DNA: TGTGCCAGCTCCCCTTCTAGCGGAAGCTCCTACGAGCAGTACTTC. Amino acid sequence: CASSPSSGSSYEQYF.

V and J are TRBV11-2 and TRBJ2-2; D not certain. The germline gives CDR1 SGHAT, CDR2 FQNNGV. The CDR3 has 13 residues. The ends were cut back, 5 bases at V and 6 bases at J, with 10 bases in the middle. The CDR3 DNA sequence: TGTGCCAGCAGCCGACGCATGGCCGGGGAGCTGTTTTTT. It specifies CASSRRMAGELFF.

This sequence joins TRBV5-1 and TRBJ2-1, with 14 bases matching TRBD2. V was clipped by 0 bases and J by 6 bases; unmatched bases: 2. CDR3 length equals 16 residues. CDR1 and CDR2 (germline): SGHRS, YFSETQ. CDR3 protein: CASSLVTSGRANEQFF. CDR3 in DNA: TGCGCCAGCAGCTTGGTGACTAGCGGGAGGGCCAATGAGCAGTTCTTC.

This clone has a single count. This sequence joins TRBV5-1 and TRBJ1-1; D remains unclear. This CDR3 contains 14 residues. Germline-derived CDR1 and CDR2 are SGHRS and YFSETQ. Trimming removed 2 bases from V and 0 bases from J, with 8 bases in between. The CDR3 DNA follows: TGCGCCAGCAGCTTAAATGGGATGAACACTGAAGCTTTCTTT. Its translation is CASSLNGMNTEAFF.

The genes are TRBV9 and TRBJ2-7, with 12 bases identical to TRBD2. CDR3 length: 15 residues. Trimming at V came to 4 bases and at J to 6 bases, leaving 8 bases not matched to a gene. Per the germline V gene, CDR1 is SGDLS and CDR2 is YYNGEE. The CDR3 reads CASSPRLAGDPEQYF. The DNA of the CDR3 is TGTGCCAGCAGCCCCCGACTAGCGGGAGACCCCGAGCAGTACTTC. Based on the CDR3 plus reference TRBV9 and TRBJ2-7, the full variable domain is DSGVTQTPKHLITATGQRVTLRCSPRSGDLSVYWYQQSLDQGLQFLIQYYNGEERAKGNILERFSAQQFPDLHSELNLSSLELGDSALYFCASSPRLAGDPEQYFGPGTRLTVT.

The V call is TRBV4-1, the J call TRBJ2-3; 13 bases are shared with TRBD2. CDR1 is MGHRA, CDR2 YSYEKL, per germline. The CDR3 has 16 amino acids. The V segment lost 4 bases and the J segment 1 base; nucleotides outside the gene matches: 2. The CDR3 protein is CASSRGTSGGTDTQYF. CDR3 coding DNA: TGCGCCAGCAGCCGAGGGACTAGCGGGGGCACAGATACGCAGTATTTT.

J is TRBJ2-7 and V is TRBV10-1; D not resolved. V lost 0 bases and J lost 4, with 7 bases in between. The CDR3 is made up of 13 amino acids. CDR1 is WNHNN and CDR2 is SYGVQD in the germline V gene (reference sequence). The CDR3 nucleotides read TGCGCCAGCAGTGAGTCGGACGGGTACGAGCAGTACTTC. This encodes CASSESDGYEQYF.

CDR3 bases: TGTGCCAGCAGCCTATTCTTCAGACAGGGTGTGACCGGGGAGCTGTTTTTT. Translation: CASSLFFRQGVTGELFF. This sequence joins TRBV5-6 and TRBJ2-2, with 7 bases that match TRBD1. This CDR3 has 17 amino acids. The V gene's germline CDR1 is SGHDT and CDR2 YYEEEE. The V gene end was trimmed by 4 bases and the J gene end by 5 bases; junction bases not matched to a gene: 14. Supplemented by reference TRBV5-6 and TRBJ2-2, the full variable domain reads DAGVTQSPTHLIKTRGQQVTLRCSPKSGHDTVSWYQQALGQGPQFIFQYYEEEERQRGNFPDRFSGHQFPNYSSELNVNALLLGDSALYLCASSLFFRQGVTGELFFGEGSRLTVL.

The rearrangement links TRBV5-1 to TRBJ1-2; D unresolved. The germline V gene encodes CDR1 SGHRS and CDR2 YFSETQ. Trimming removed 2 bases at V and 7 bases at J, with 15 bases between. This CDR3 is 14 amino acids long. This chain's CDR3 is CASSLGSAGGGYTF. Here the CDR3 DNA reads TGCGCCAGCAGCTTAGGTTCGGCAGGAGGTGGCTACACCTTC.

This clone was found a few times. The chain couples TRBV5-4 to TRBJ2-7, with D perhaps matching TRBD2 (5 bases). The germline V gene has CDR1 SGHNT and CDR2 YYREEE (reference sequence). V lost 8 bases to trimming and J lost 5 bases, with 20 bases between them. The CDR3 covers 14 residues. The chain's CDR3 is CARGTGYLIHEQYF. The CDR3 DNA is TGTGCCAGAGGAACGGGGTACCTGATCCACGAGCAGTACTTC.

The chain employs TRBV27 and TRBJ1-4; D ambiguous. The V and J ends lost 1 base and 3 bases respectively, with 12 bases between them. Germline CDR1 MNHEY, CDR2 SMNVEV (reference sequence). The CDR3 covers 16 residues. The DNA of the CDR3 is TGTGCCAGCAGTTTATTCGCAAGGCAACCTAATGAAAAACTGTTTTTT. This translates into CASSLFARQPNEKLFF.

The chain has TRBV28 and TRBJ2-2, with no clear D. V lost 3 bases and J lost 4, with 3 bases in between. CDR3 length: 12 residues. Germline V gene data show CDR1 as MDHEN and CDR2 as SYDVKM. CDR3 sequence reads: CASSLITGELFF. The CDR3, as DNA: TGTGCCAGCAGTTTGATCACCGGGGAGCTGTTTTTT.

The V gene is TRBV27, the J gene TRBJ1-1; D gene uncertain. Germline V lookup: CDR1 MNHEY, CDR2 SMNVEV (reference sequence). This CDR3 comprises 13 residues. Trimming took off 0 bases at V and 3 bases at J, with 5 bases between the two ends. Here the CDR3 reads CASSLSVYTEAFF. DNA of the CDR3: TGTGCCAGCAGTTTATCCGTGTACACTGAAGCTTTCTTT.